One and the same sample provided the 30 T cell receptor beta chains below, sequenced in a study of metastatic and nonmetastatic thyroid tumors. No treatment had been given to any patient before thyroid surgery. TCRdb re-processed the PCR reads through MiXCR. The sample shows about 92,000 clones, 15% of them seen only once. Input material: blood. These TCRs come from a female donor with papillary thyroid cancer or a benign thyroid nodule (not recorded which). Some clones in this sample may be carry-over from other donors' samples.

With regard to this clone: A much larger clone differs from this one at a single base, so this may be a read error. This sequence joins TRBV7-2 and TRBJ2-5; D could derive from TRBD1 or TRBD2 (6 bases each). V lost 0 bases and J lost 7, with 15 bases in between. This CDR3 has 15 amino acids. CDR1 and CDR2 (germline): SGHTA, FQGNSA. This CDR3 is CASSLAGTRGGTQYF. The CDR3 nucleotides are TGTGCCAGCAGCTTAGCCGGGACTCGAGGGGGGACCCAGTACTTC.

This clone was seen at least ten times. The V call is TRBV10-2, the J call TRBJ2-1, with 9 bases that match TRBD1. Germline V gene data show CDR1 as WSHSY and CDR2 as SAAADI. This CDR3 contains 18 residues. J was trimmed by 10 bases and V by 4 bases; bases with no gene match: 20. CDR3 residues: CASSGYEQPGQGVGEQFF. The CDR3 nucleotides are TGCGCCAGCAGTGGGTACGAACAACCGGGACAGGGCGTAGGGGAGCAGTTCTTC.

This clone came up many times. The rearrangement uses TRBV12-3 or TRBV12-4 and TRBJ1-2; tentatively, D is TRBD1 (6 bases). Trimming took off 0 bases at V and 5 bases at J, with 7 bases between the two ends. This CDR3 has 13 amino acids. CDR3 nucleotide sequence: TGTGCCAGCAGTTTAGCGCAGGGGTATGGCTACACCTTC. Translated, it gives CASSLAQGYGYTF.

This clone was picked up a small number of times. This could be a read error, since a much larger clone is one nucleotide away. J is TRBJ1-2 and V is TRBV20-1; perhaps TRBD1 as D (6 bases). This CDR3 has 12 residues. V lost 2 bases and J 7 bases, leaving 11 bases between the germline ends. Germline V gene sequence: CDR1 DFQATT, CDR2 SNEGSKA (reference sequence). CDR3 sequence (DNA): TGCAGTGCTAGACCCGGAGGGGGTGGCTACACCTTC. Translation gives CSARPGGGGYTF.

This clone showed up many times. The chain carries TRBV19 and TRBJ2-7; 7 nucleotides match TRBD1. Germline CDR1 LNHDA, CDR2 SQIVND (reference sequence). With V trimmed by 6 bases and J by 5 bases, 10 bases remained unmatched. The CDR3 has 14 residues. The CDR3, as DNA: TGTGCCAGTAGGCCGGACAGGTGGTATGACGAGCAGTACTTC. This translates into CASRPDRWYDEQYF.

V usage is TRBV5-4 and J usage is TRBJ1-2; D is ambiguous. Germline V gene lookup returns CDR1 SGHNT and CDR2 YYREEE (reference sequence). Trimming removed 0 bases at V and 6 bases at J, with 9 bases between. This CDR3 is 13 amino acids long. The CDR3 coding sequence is TGTGCCAGCAGCTTGGTAGCGGGGAATGGCTACACCTTC. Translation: CASSLVAGNGYTF.

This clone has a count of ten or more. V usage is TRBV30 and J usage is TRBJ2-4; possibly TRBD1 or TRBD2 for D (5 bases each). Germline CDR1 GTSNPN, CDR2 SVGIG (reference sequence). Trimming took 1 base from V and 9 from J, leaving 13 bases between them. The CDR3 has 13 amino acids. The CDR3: CAWSARGRVIQYF. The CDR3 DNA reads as TGTGCCTGGAGTGCAAGGGGACGGGTCATTCAGTACTTC.

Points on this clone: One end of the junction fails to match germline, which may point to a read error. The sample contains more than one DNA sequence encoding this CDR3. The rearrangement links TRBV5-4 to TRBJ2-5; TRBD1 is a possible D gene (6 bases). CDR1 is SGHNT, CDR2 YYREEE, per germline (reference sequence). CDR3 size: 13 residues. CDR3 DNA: TGTGCCAGCAGCTTGAGAGGGGGAGAGACACAGTACTTC. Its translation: CASSLRGGETQYF.

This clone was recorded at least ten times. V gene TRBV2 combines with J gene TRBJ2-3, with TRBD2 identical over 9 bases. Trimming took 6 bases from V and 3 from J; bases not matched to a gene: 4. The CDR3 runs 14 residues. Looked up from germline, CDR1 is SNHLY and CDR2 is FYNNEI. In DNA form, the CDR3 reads TGTGCCAGCAGAAATAGCGGGGGAACAGATACGCAGTATTTT. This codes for CASRNSGGTDTQYF.

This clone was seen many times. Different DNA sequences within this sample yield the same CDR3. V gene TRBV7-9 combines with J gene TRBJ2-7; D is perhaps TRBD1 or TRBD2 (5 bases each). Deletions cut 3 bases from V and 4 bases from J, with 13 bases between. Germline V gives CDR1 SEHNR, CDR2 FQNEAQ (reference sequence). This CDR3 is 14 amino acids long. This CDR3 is CASSFPGRDYEQYF. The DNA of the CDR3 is TGTGCCAGCAGCTTCCCGGGACGTGATTACGAGCAGTACTTC.

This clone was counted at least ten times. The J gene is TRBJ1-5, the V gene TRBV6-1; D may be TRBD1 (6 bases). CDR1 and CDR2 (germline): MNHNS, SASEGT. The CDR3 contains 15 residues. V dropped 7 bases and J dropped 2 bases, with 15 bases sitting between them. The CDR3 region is CASISGAGGNQPQHF. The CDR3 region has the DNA TGTGCCAGCATTTCGGGGGCGGGGGGCAATCAGCCCCAGCATTTT.

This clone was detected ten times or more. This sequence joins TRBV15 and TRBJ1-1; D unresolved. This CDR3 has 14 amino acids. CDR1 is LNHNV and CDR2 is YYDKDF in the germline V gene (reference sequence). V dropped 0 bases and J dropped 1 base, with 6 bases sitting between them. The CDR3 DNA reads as TGTGCCACCAGCAGAGATCTCTCGAACACTGAAGCTTTCTTT. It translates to CATSRDLSNTEAFF.

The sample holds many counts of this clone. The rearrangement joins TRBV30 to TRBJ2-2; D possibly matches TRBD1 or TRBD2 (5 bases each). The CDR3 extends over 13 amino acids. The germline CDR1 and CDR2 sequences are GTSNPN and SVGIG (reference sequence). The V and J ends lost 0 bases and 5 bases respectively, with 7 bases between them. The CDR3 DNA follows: TGTGCCTGGAGTGTGTGGGGGACCGGGGAGCTGTTTTTT. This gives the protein CAWSVWGTGELFF.

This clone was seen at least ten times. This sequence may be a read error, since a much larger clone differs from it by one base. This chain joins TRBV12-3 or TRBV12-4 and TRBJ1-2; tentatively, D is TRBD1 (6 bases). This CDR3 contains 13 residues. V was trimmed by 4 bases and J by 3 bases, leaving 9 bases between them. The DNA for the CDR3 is TGTGCCAGCAGTTCAGAGGGGGACTATGGCTACACCTTC. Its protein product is CASSSEGDYGYTF.

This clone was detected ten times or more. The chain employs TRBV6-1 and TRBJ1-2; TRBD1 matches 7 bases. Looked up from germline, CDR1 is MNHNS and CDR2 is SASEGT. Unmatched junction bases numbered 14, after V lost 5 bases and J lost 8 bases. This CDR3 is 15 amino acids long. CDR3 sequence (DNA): TGTGCCAGCAGTCCAGGGGGAAGGGCCCTCCCCGGCTACACCTTC. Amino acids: CASSPGGRALPGYTF.

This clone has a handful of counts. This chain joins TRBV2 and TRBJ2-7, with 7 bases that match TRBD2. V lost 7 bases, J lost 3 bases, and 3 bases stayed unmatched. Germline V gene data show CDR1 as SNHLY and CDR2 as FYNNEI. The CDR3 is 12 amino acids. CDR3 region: CASTCGSYEQYF. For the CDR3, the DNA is TGTGCCAGCACGTGCGGGAGCTACGAGCAGTACTTC.

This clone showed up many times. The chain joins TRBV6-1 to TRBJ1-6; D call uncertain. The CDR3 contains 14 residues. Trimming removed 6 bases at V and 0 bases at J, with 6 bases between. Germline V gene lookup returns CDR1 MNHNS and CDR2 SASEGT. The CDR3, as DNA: TGTGCCAGCAGCGACCGCTCCTATAATTCACCCCTCCACTTT. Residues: CASSDRSYNSPLHF.

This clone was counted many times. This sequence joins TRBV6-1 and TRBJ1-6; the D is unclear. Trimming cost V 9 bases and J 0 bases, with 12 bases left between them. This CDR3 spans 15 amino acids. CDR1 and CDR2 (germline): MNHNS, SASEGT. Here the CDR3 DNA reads TGTGCCAGTTTTTCGGAGAGCTCCTATAATTCACCCCTCCACTTT. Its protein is CASFSESSYNSPLHF.

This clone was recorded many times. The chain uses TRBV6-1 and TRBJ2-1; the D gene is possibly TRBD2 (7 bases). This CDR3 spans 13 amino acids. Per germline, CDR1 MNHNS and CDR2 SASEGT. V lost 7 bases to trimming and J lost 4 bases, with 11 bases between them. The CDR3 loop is CASTRGAYNEQFF. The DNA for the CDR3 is TGTGCCAGCACCCGGGGGGCTTACAATGAGCAGTTCTTC.

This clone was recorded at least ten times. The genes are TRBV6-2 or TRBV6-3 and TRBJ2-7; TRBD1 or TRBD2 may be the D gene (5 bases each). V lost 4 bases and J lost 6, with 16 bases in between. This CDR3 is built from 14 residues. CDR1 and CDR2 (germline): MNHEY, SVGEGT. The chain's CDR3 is CASSWDPVPGEQYF. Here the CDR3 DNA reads TGTGCCAGCAGTTGGGACCCCGTTCCAGGCGAGCAGTACTTC.

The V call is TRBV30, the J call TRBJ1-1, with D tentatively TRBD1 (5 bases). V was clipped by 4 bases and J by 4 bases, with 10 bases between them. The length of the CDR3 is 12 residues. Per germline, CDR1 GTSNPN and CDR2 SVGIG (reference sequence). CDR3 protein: CAWTGHLTEAFF. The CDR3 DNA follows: TGTGCCTGGACAGGACATCTCACTGAAGCTTTCTTT.

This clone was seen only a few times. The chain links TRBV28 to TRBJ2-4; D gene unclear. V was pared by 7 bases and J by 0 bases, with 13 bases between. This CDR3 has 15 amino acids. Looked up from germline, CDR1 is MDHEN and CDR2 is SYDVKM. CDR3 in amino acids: CASTTETLAKNIQYF. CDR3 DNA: TGTGCCAGCACAACAGAAACGCTAGCCAAAAACATTCAGTACTTC.

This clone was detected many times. CDR3 nucleotides: TGTGCCAGCAGTTGGGGGCGGATAAATCAGCCCCAGCATTTT. Translation gives CASSWGRINQPQHF. This sequence joins TRBV2 and TRBJ1-5; TRBD1 is a possible D gene (6 bases). CDR3 length: 14 amino acids. Trimming removed 5 bases at V and 4 bases at J, with 12 bases between. Germline V gene sequence: CDR1 SNHLY, CDR2 FYNNEI. Supplemented by reference TRBV2 and TRBJ1-5, the full variable domain reads EPEVTQTPSHQVTQMGQEVILRCVPISNHLYFYWYRQILGQKVEFLVSFYNNEISEKSEIFDDQFSVERPDGSNFTLKIRSTKLEDSAMYFCASSWGRINQPQHFGDGTRLSIL.

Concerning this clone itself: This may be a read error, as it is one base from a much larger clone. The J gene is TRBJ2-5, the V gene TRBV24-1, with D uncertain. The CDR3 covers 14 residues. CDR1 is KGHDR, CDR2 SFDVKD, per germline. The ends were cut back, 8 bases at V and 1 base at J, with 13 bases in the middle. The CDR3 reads CATIDPAIQETQYF. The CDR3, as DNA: TGTGCCACCATTGACCCCGCCATCCAAGAGACCCAGTACTTC.

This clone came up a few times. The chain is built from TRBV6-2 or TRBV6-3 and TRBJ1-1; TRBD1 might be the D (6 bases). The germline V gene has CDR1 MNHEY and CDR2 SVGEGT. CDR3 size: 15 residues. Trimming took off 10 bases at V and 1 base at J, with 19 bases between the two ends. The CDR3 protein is CAIIYSVTGNTEAFF. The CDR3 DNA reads TGTGCCATCATTTACTCGGTGACAGGGAACACTGAAGCTTTCTTT.

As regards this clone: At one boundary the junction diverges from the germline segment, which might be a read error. This CDR3 is CASSFLRQEAPKF. CDR3 nucleotides: TGTGCCAGCAGTTTCCTTCGACAGGAAGCACCGAAGTTC. This sequence joins TRBV6-2 or TRBV6-3 and TRBJ2-7; D possibly corresponds to TRBD1 (6 bases). Germline CDR1 is MNHEY and CDR2 is SVGEGT. This CDR3 region has 13 residues.

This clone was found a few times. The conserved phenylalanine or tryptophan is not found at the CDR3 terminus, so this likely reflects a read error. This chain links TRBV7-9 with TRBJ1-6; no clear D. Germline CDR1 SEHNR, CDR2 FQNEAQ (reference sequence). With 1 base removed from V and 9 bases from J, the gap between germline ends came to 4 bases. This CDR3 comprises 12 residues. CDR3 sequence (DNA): TGTGCCAGCAGCTTAGACCGTTCACCCCTCCACTTG. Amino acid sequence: CASSLDRSPLHL.

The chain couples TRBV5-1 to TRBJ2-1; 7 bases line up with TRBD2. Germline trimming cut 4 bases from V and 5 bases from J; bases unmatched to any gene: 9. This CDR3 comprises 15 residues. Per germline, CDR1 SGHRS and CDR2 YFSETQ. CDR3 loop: CASSPSGTMNNEQFF. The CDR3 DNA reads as TGCGCCAGCAGCCCATCCGGGACTATGAACAATGAGCAGTTCTTC.

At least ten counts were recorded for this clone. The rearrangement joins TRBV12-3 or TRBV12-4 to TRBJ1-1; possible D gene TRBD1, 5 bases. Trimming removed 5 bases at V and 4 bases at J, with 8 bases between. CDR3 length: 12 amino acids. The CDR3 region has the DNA TGTGCCAGCAGTCTGACAGCCACTGAAGCTTTCTTT. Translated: CASSLTATEAFF.

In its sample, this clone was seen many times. CDR3 sequence: CAWSRLDRGGSPLHF. The CDR3 nucleotides read TGTGCCTGGAGTCGCTTAGACAGGGGGGGTTCACCCCTCCACTTT. The rearrangement uses TRBV30 and TRBJ1-6; 9 bases are a match to TRBD1. V lost 2 bases to trimming and J lost 9 bases; unmatched junction nucleotides: 8. Germline V gene sequence: CDR1 GTSNPN, CDR2 SVGIG (reference sequence). This CDR3 is 15 amino acids long.